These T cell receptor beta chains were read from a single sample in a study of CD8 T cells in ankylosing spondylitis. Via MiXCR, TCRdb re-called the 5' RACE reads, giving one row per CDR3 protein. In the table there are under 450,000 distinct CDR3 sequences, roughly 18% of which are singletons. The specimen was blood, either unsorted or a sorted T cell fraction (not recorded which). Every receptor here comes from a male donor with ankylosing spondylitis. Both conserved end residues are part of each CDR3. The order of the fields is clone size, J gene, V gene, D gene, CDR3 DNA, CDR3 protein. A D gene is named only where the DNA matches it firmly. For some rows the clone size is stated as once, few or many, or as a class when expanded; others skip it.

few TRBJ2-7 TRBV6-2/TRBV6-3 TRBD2 TGTGCCAGCAGTTACGCCGGACTAGCGGGGGTTTACGAGCAGTACTTC CASSYAGLAGVYEQYF
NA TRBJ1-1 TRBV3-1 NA TGTGCCAGCAGCCAACGGCAGGTCCAAAGCAACGATGAAGCTTTCTTT CASSQRQVQSNDEAFF
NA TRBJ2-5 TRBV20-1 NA TGCAGTGCTGAGGGCCCTGGCCTCCAAGAGACCCAGTACTTC CSAEGPGLQETQYF
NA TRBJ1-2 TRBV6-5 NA TGTGCCAGCAGAGACTCGACAGTATCTCGCTACACCTTC CASRDSTVSRYTF
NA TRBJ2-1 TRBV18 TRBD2 TGTGCCAGCTCACCACCCGGACTAGCGGGGGACAATGAGCAGTTCTTC CASSPPGLAGDNEQFF
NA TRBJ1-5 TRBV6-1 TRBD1 TGTGCCAGCAGTAAAGACAGGGGTTATTTACAGCCCCAGCATTTT CASSKDRGYLQPQHF
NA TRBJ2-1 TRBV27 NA TGTGCCAGCAGTTCTGCCCCAGGGAACTCCTACAATGAGCAGTTCTTC CASSSAPGNSYNEQFF
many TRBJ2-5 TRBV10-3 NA TGTGCCATCAGTTTTGGACCTGGGGGCCAAGAGACCCAGTACTTC CAISFGPGGQETQYF
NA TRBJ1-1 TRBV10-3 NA TGTGCCATCAGTGGGGGGACTGCTCAAGGTGAAGCTTTCTTT CAISGGTAQGEAFF
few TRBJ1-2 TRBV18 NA TGTGCCAGCTCACATGAGGACTCGCGAGGCTACACCTTC CASSHEDSRGYTF
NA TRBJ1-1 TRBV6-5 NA TGTGCCAGCAGTTATCGCAAGAACACTGAAGCTTTCTTT CASSYRKNTEAFF
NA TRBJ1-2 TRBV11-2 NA TGTGCCAGCAGCCCGGACACCCTTCTTCATAACTATGGCTACACCTTC CASSPDTLLHNYGYTF
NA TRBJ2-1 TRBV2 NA TGTGCCAGCAGGACAGCAAACAATGAGCAGTTCTTC CASRTANNEQFF
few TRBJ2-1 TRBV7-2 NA TGTGCCAGCAGCCCGAGGGGCGGGTCAACCTACAATGAGCAGTTCTTC CASSPRGGSTYNEQFF
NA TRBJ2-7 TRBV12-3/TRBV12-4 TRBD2 TGTGCCAGCAGCCGTAGACCGGGACTAGCGGCAAACTCCTACGAGCAGTACTTC CASSRRPGLAANSYEQYF
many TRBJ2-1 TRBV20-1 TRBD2 TGCAGTGCTCTACTAGCGGTCTCCTACAATGAGCAGTTCTTC CSALLAVSYNEQFF
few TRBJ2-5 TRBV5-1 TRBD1 TGCGCCAGCAGCTTCGGCAGGGGGCTTGAGACCCAGTACTTC CASSFGRGLETQYF
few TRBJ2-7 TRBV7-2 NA TGTGCCAGCAGCGCCGTAGGAACTAGCAGCTCCTACGAGCAGTACTTC CASSAVGTSSSYEQYF
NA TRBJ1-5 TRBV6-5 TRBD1 TGTGCCAGCAGTTACCCGGGACAGGGGGATCAGCCCCAGCATTTT CASSYPGQGDQPQHF
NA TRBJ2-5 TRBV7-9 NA TGTGCCAGCAGCATATTGGGACCACACACCGAGACCCAGTACTTC CASSILGPHTETQYF